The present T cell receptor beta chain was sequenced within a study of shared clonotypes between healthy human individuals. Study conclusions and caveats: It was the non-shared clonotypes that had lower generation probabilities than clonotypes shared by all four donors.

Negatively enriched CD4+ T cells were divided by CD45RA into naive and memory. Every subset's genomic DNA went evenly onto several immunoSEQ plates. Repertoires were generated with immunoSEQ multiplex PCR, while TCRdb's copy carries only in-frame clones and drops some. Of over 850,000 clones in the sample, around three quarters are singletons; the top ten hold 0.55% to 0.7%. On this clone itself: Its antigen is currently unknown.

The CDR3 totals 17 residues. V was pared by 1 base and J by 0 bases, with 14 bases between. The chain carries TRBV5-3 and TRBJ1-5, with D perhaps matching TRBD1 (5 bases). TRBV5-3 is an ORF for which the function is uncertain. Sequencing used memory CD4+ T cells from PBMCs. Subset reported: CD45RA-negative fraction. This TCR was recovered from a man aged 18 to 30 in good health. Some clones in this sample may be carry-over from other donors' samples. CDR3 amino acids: CARSLLCRDVSNQPQHF. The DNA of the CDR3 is TGTGCCAGAAGCTTGTTGTGCAGGGACGTTAGCAATCAGCCCCAGCATTTT.